The next 31 T cell receptor beta chains were all read from a single sample in a study of shared T cell receptors in the human thymus. Clones were sequenced by immunoSEQ multiplex PCR, and TCRdb holds only the in-frame ones, with some missing. This table holds around 67,000 clones, more than 90% found once. The sequencing input was thymocytes. The receptors were gathered from a human donor.

This chain connects TRBV12-5 to TRBJ2-7; TRBD1 matches 12 bases. Germline values: CDR1 LGHNT, CDR2 FRNRAP. The J segment lost 3 bases and the V segment lost 4 bases, leaving 16 bases of the junction unmatched. This CDR3 has 19 residues. The CDR3 DNA sequence: TGTGCTAGTGGTTCAACCGGGACAGGGGGCGCGGTCGTCGGCTACGAGCAGTACTTC. It is translated as CASGSTGTGGAVVGYEQYF.

The chain employs TRBV7-2 and TRBJ2-7; 9 nucleotides agree with TRBD2. The ends lost 5 bases at V and 3 bases at J; junction bases unmatched: 5. This CDR3 has 14 residues. Germline lookup yields CDR1 SGHTA and CDR2 FQGNSA. CDR3: CASSRSGGLYEQYF. Written as DNA, the CDR3 is TGTGCCAGCAGCCGTAGCGGGGGCCTCTACGAGCAGTACTTC.

The chain links TRBV7-9 to TRBJ1-2; 7 nucleotides line up with TRBD1. V trimming: 5 bases; J trimming: 1 base; junction bases outside the gene matches: 7. The CDR3 runs to 15 residues. Germline CDR1 SEHNR, CDR2 FQNEAQ (reference sequence). The CDR3 reads CASSQGQKNNYGYTF. The CDR3 region has the DNA TGTGCCAGCAGCCAGGGACAGAAGAATAACTATGGCTACACCTTC.

The chain joins TRBV28 to TRBJ1-2; 9 bases are a match to TRBD1. CDR1 is MDHEN, CDR2 SYDVKM, per germline. Trimming cost V 2 bases and J 7 bases; bases outside gene matches: 8. The CDR3 runs to 15 residues. In DNA form, the CDR3 reads TGTGCCAGCAGTTTAGCATCCGGGACAGGGTTTGGCTACACCTTC. Encoded protein: CASSLASGTGFGYTF.

The chain combines TRBV12-5 with TRBJ1-5; the match to TRBD1 covers 10 bases. In germline, CDR1 is LGHNT, CDR2 FRNRAP. V trimming: 6 bases; J trimming: 8 bases; junction bases outside the gene matches: 10. The length of the CDR3 is 15 residues. As DNA, the CDR3 is TGTGCTAGTGGCCGGACAGGGGGGATTTTGGAGCCCCAGCATTTT. Translated, it gives CASGRTGGILEPQHF.

This chain joins TRBV28 and TRBJ1-2; TRBD1 matches 8 bases. The V gene end was trimmed by 5 bases and the J gene end by 3 bases; junction bases not matched to a gene: 11. The CDR3 is 16 amino acids. The germline V gene has CDR1 MDHEN and CDR2 SYDVKM. The CDR3 nucleotides read TGTGCCAGCAGTCCTTTCTCGACAGGGGACGACTATGGCTACACCTTC. Encoded protein: CASSPFSTGDDYGYTF.

This CDR3 reads CASSLEGGSYNEQFF. DNA for the CDR3: TGTGCCAGCAGCTTGGAAGGGGGTTCCTACAATGAGCAGTTCTTC. The genes are TRBV5-4 and TRBJ2-1, with D possibly being TRBD1 (6 bases). This CDR3 has 15 residues. Trimming removed 0 bases at V and 1 base at J, with 8 bases between. CDR1 and CDR2 from the germline V gene are SGHNT and YYREEE (reference sequence).

The chain carries TRBV28 and TRBJ1-4; D gene unclear. Looked up from germline, CDR1 is MDHEN and CDR2 is SYDVKM. V was pared by 6 bases and J by 4 bases, with 15 bases between. This CDR3 is built from 15 residues. In nucleotides, the CDR3 is TGTGCCAGCAGCCAAAGAATTGGGTTTAATGAAAAACTGTTTTTT. Protein: CASSQRIGFNEKLFF.

V is TRBV11-2 and J is TRBJ2-5; 12 positions match TRBD1. The J call may be in error: the DNA end matches TRBJ2-7 better. Germline V CDR1 and CDR2: SGHAT, FQNNGV. The CDR3 totals 18 residues. The CDR3 coding sequence is TGTGCCAGCAGCTTAGCGCCTCTCCGGGACAGGGGGCGAGGCGAGCAGTACTTC. Amino acids: CASSLAPLRDRGRGEQYF.

The rearrangement links TRBV7-9 to TRBJ1-3; D is ambiguous. Trimming took 4 bases from V and 1 from J, leaving 11 bases between them. Germline CDR1 reads SEHNR; CDR2 reads FQNEAQ (reference sequence). The length of the CDR3 is 15 residues. CDR3 amino acids: CASSCAGFSGNTIYF. The CDR3 nucleotides read TGTGCCAGCAGCTGCGCAGGTTTTTCTGGAAACACCATATATTTT. Looking up the rest from reference TRBV7-9 and TRBJ1-3 gives the full variable domain: DTGVSQNPRHKITKRGQNVTFRCDPISEHNRLYWYRQTLGQGPEFLTYFQNEAQLEKSRLLSDRFSAERPKGSFSTLEIQRTEQGDSAMYLCASSCAGFSGNTIYFGEGSWLTVV.

The rearrangement links TRBV6-6 to TRBJ1-2; TRBD1 matches at 9 bases. The CDR3 loop spans 15 amino acids. The V gene's germline CDR1 is MNHNY and CDR2 SVGAGI (reference sequence). Trimming removed 2 bases from V and 8 bases from J; junction bases left unmatched: 9. The CDR3 loop reads CASSYPGTGFGGYTF. DNA of the CDR3: TGTGCCAGCAGTTACCCCGGGACAGGGTTTGGCGGCTACACCTTC.

The chain joins TRBV19 to TRBJ2-7, with 9 bases aligning to TRBD1. The junction had 13 bases not matched to a gene; V was cut back by 5 bases and J by 5 bases. The CDR3 loop spans 16 amino acids. The germline V gene encodes CDR1 LNHDA and CDR2 SQIVND (reference sequence). This chain's CDR3 is CASSFQLRDRVHEQYF. As DNA, the CDR3 is TGTGCCAGTAGTTTTCAACTTCGGGACAGGGTCCACGAGCAGTACTTC.

This chain connects TRBV19 to TRBJ2-7; 13 positions agree with TRBD2. Per the germline V gene, CDR1 is LNHDA and CDR2 is SQIVND (reference sequence). The V and J ends lost 10 bases and 6 bases, in that order; junction bases with no gene match: 9. This CDR3 has 14 residues. The CDR3 DNA is TGTGCCACCCCGACTAGCGGGGGGTATGTCGAGCAGTACTTC. Its translation is CATPTSGGYVEQYF.

This clone was detected once. The chain is built from TRBV9 and TRBJ2-2, with a possible D match to TRBD1 (6 bases). Germline assignment: CDR1 SGDLS and CDR2 YYNGEE. The CDR3 extends over 18 amino acids. V lost 2 bases, J lost 4 bases, and 21 bases lay in between. CDR3 region: CASSVSGTPVHPTGELFF. CDR3 in DNA: TGTGCCAGCAGCGTGTCCGGGACACCCGTCCATCCCACCGGGGAGCTGTTTTTT.

This sequence joins TRBV21-1 and TRBJ2-7; TRBD1 was called by the table and not checked on the DNA. TRBV21-1 is a pseudogene locus. There are 18 residues in the CDR3. The CDR3 sequence is CASSKGKNRDRLFREQYF. As DNA, the CDR3 is TGTGCCAGCAGCAAAGGGAAAAACCGGGACAGGCTATTTCGGGAGCAGTACTTC.

This clone was seen a single time. The chain links TRBV7-2 to TRBJ1-1, with D tentatively TRBD1 (6 bases). Germline CDR1 and CDR2: SGHTA and FQGNSA. Trimming removed 0 bases from V and 4 bases from J, with 15 bases in between. This CDR3 spans 16 amino acids. This CDR3 reads CASSLAARGWVTEAFF. CDR3 in DNA: TGTGCCAGCAGCTTAGCAGCTAGGGGGTGGGTCACTGAAGCTTTCTTT.

The chain recombines TRBV5-1 with TRBJ2-5; TRBD2 is a possible D gene (5 bases). Germline CDR1 reads SGHRS; CDR2 reads YFSETQ. The CDR3 loop spans 18 amino acids. V was cut by 4 bases and J by 2 bases, with 24 bases left in between. The CDR3 loop reads CASSTVGGRRTVQETQYF. CDR3 DNA sequence: TGCGCCAGCAGCACCGTAGGAGGTCGGAGGACTGTACAAGAGACCCAGTACTTC.

This chain links TRBV12-5 with TRBJ1-1; the D gene is possibly TRBD1 (6 bases). This CDR3 has 17 residues. Per germline, CDR1 LGHNT and CDR2 FRNRAP. Deletions cut 5 bases from V and 2 bases from J, with 21 bases between. CDR3 sequence (DNA): TGTGCTAGTGGTCCCAGAGAAAGACAGGAATTCAACACTGAAGCTTTCTTT. Residues: CASGPRERQEFNTEAFF. Drawing the rest from reference TRBV12-5 and TRBJ1-1, the complete variable domain is DARVTQTPRHKVTEMGQEVTMRCQPILGHNTVFWYRQTMMQGLELLAYFRNRAPLDDSGMPKDRFSAEMPDATLATLKIQPSEPRDSAVYFCASGPRERQEFNTEAFFGQGTRLTVV.

The CDR3 nucleotides are TGTGCCAGCAGTCCAACTCAGGGCTACGAGCAGTACTTC. Protein sequence: CASSPTQGYEQYF. The chain recombines TRBV7-9 with TRBJ2-7, with D possibly TRBD1 on 5 matching bases. CDR1 SEHNR and CDR2 FQNEAQ come from the germline V gene (reference sequence). The ends were cut back, 6 bases at V and 3 bases at J, with 12 bases in the middle. The CDR3 extends over 13 amino acids.

The CDR3 sequence is CAWGGQGAYEQYF. The CDR3 DNA sequence: TGTGCCTGGGGGGGACAGGGGGCCTACGAGCAGTACTTC. The genes are TRBV30 and TRBJ2-7; 11 nucleotides match TRBD1. Germline CDR1 is GTSNPN and CDR2 is SVGIG (reference sequence). The CDR3 has 13 residues. The trim removed 5 bases at V and 2 bases at J, leaving 2 bases unmatched.

The chain employs TRBV14 and TRBJ2-1; no clear D. CDR3 length equals 14 residues. The germline gives CDR1 SGHDN, CDR2 FVKESK. V lost 5 bases, J lost 7 bases, and 15 bases lay in between. CDR3 sequence: CASSNPWGMNEQFF. The CDR3 coding sequence is TGTGCCAGCAGCAACCCGTGGGGTATGAATGAGCAGTTCTTC.

The chain is built from TRBV4-1 and TRBJ2-3; 8 bases are a match to TRBD2. The germline CDR1 and CDR2 sequences are MGHRA and YSYEKL. This CDR3 region has 16 residues. The junction had 8 bases not matched to a gene; V was cut back by 4 bases and J by 2 bases. The CDR3 spells CASSRGGTRSTDTQYF. In DNA form, the CDR3 reads TGCGCCAGCAGCCGGGGAGGGACTAGGTCCACAGATACGCAGTATTTT.

The V call is TRBV29-1, the J call TRBJ2-7, with D tentatively TRBD2 (7 bases). Germline V gives CDR1 SQVTM, CDR2 ANQGSEA. Trimming removed 4 bases at V and 6 bases at J, with 10 bases between. CDR3 size: 11 residues. For the CDR3, the DNA is TGCAGCGTTGTAGGGGGGGTCGAGCAGTACTTC. Amino acid sequence: CSVVGGVEQYF.

This chain links TRBV18 with TRBJ2-1; 7 nucleotides match TRBD1. Germline loops: CDR1 KGHSH, CDR2 LQKENI. The J segment lost 6 bases and the V segment lost 3 bases, leaving 11 bases of the junction unmatched. This CDR3 is built from 16 residues. CDR3 region: CASSPGYRGVGNEQFF. In DNA, the CDR3 is TGTGCCAGCTCACCGGGATACAGGGGAGTTGGCAATGAGCAGTTCTTC.

The genes are TRBV7-2 and TRBJ2-7; D possibly matches TRBD1 or TRBD2 (6 bases each). The V end lost 1 base, the J end lost 4 bases, and 20 bases lay between the germline ends. This CDR3 comprises 17 residues. Germline V gene data show CDR1 as SGHTA and CDR2 as FQGNSA. The CDR3 DNA sequence: TGTGCCAGCAGCTTAGACCACCGGGGGCGAGGGGTTTACGAGCAGTACTTC. This translates into CASSLDHRGRGVYEQYF.

Points on this clone: The conserved final phenylalanine or tryptophan is absent from the CDR3, which likely points to a read error. Because the CDR3's place on the DNA is in doubt, the DNA is left out and the CDR3 is given as listed by TCRdb. V is TRBV12-5 and J is TRBJ2-7; the table's D call TRBD1 went unverified against the DNA. The germline V gene has CDR1 LGHNT and CDR2 FRNRAP. The CDR3 extends over 13 residues, inclusive of both ends. The CDR3 here is CASGDQRTGRYTH.

The V and J genes are TRBV7-2 and TRBJ1-1; 7 bases line up with TRBD1. The germline CDR1 and CDR2 sequences are SGHTA and FQGNSA. V was clipped by 7 bases and J by 5 bases; unmatched bases: 10. CDR3 length equals 14 residues. The CDR3 here is CASTLIQGRTEAFF. CDR3 in DNA: TGTGCCAGCACCCTAATACAGGGGAGGACTGAAGCTTTCTTT.

V usage is TRBV4-3 and J usage is TRBJ1-3; the D gene is possibly TRBD1 (5 bases). Germline V gene lookup returns CDR1 LGHNA and CDR2 YSLEER. The CDR3 loop spans 20 amino acids. V gave up 1 base and J gave up 0 bases, with 22 bases separating them. CDR3 loop: CASSQVYAGPTGSSGNTIYF. DNA for the CDR3: TGCGCCAGCAGCCAAGTTTATGCAGGGCCTACCGGGAGCTCTGGAAACACCATATATTTT.

This chain connects TRBV4-3 to TRBJ1-2, with D perhaps matching TRBD1 (6 bases). Deletions cut 0 bases from V and 7 bases from J, with 15 bases between. Germline V gene data show CDR1 as LGHNA and CDR2 as YSLEER. The CDR3 contains 15 residues. CDR3 bases: TGCGCCAGCAGCCAAGACGACAGGTCGGTAGCTGGCTACACCTTC. It is translated as CASSQDDRSVAGYTF.

The chain carries TRBV27 and TRBJ2-7, with 8 bases matching TRBD1. Germline V CDR1 and CDR2: MNHEY, SMNVEV (reference sequence). This CDR3 has 14 amino acids. The V and J ends lost 5 bases and 6 bases, in that order; junction bases with no gene match: 9. CDR3 DNA sequence: TGTGCCAGCAGTCCGGACAGGGTAGCGGTCGAGCAGTACTTC. Its translation: CASSPDRVAVEQYF.

The chain employs TRBV18 and TRBJ1-2; D call uncertain. The V end lost 1 base, the J end lost 4 bases, and 7 bases lay between the germline ends. Germline V gene data show CDR1 as KGHSH and CDR2 as LQKENI. The length of the CDR3 is 13 residues. DNA of the CDR3: TGTGCCAGCTCACCACAGAGCGGCTATGGCTACACCTTC. It encodes CASSPQSGYGYTF.